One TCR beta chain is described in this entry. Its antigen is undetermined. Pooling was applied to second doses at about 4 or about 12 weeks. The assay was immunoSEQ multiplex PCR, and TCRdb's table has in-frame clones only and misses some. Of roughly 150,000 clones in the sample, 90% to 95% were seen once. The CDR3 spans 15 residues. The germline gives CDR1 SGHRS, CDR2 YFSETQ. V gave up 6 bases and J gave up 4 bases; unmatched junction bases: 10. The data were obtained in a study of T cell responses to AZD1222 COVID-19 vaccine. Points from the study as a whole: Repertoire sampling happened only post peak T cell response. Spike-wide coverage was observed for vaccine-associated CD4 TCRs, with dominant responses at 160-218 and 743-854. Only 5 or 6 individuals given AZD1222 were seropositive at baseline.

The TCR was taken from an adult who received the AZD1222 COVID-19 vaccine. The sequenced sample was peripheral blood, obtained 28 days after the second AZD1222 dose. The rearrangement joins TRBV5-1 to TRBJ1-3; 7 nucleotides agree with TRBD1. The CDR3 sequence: CASTAMTGSGNTIYF. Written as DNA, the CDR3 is TGCGCCAGCACCGCCATGACAGGGTCCGGAAACACCATATATTTT.